A single sample is the source of the 22 T cell receptor beta chains below, sequenced in a study of early T cells in non-severe SARS-CoV-2 infection. MiXCR, run by TCRdb on the 5' RACE reads, gives a single entry per CDR3 protein. This repertoire shows around 62,000 distinct CDR3 sequences, roughly 12% found once; its top ten account for less than 4.5%. Material: whole blood. These receptors all come from an adult who was a healthcare worker with PCR-confirmed SARS-CoV-2 infection or an uninfected control (not recorded which).

This clonotype has a handful of counts. The chain carries TRBV29-1 and TRBJ2-3, with 8 bases identical to TRBD1. The length of the CDR3 is 16 residues. CDR1 and CDR2 (germline): SQVTM, ANQGSEA. Trimming cost V 0 bases and J 6 bases; bases outside gene matches: 11. CDR3 region: CSVEDQSQGAGDTQYF. The CDR3 DNA is TGCAGCGTTGAAGATCAGAGTCAGGGGGCGGGGGATACGCAGTATTTT.

This clonotype has a count of ten or more. V is TRBV3-1 and J is TRBJ2-1, with D maybe TRBD2 (5 bases). Trimming stripped 0 bases from V and 2 bases from J, with 8 bases between. The germline CDR1 and CDR2 sequences are LGHDT and YNNKEL (reference sequence). The CDR3 sequence is 15 residues long. CDR3 coding DNA: TGTGCCAGCAGCCAAGATCTAGCAGCCTACAATGAGCAGTTCTTC. Amino acids: CASSQDLAAYNEQFF.

The V call is TRBV5-4, the J call TRBJ2-1; D is perhaps TRBD2 (5 bases). From germline, CDR1 is SGHNT and CDR2 YYREEE (reference sequence). V gave up 0 bases and J gave up 4 bases, with 14 bases separating them. The CDR3 covers 16 residues. In DNA, the CDR3 is TGTGCCAGCAGCTTGGCTGCGGGCGTGCCTTACAATGAGCAGTTCTTC. Amino acid sequence: CASSLAAGVPYNEQFF.

This clonotype was counted a single time. The rearrangement uses TRBV28 and TRBJ1-5; D is unresolved. There are 15 residues in the CDR3. The germline V gene has CDR1 MDHEN and CDR2 SYDVKM. Deletions cut 6 bases from V and 0 bases from J, with 12 bases between. The CDR3 DNA sequence: TGTGCCAGCAGGAATACCGGCAGTAGCAATCAGCCCCAGCATTTT. It encodes CASRNTGSSNQPQHF.

This clonotype was recorded a few times. The V and J genes are TRBV6-1 and TRBJ1-4; D not resolved. V dropped 7 bases and J dropped 0 bases, with 9 bases sitting between them. The length of the CDR3 is 14 residues. Germline CDR1 reads MNHNS; CDR2 reads SASEGT. Written as DNA, the CDR3 is TGTGCCAGCATGAAAAGAGCAACTAATGAAAAACTGTTTTTT. This encodes CASMKRATNEKLFF.

This rearrangement joins TRBV12-3 or TRBV12-4 to TRBJ2-7; unclear D gene. V was shortened by 5 bases and J by 3 bases, with 5 bases between the two germline ends. The CDR3 is made up of 11 amino acids. The CDR3 loop reads CASSEDYEQYF. CDR3 in DNA: TGTGCCAGCAGTGAGGACTACGAGCAGTACTTC.

This clonotype occurred a few times. The rearrangement uses TRBV7-2 and TRBJ1-3, with D perhaps matching TRBD1 (6 bases). The CDR3 length is 18 residues. Per the germline V gene, CDR1 is SGHTA and CDR2 is FQGNSA. The ends were cut back, 2 bases at V and 0 bases at J, with 17 bases in the middle. The CDR3 nucleotides read TGTGCCAGCAGCTTACCGGGGTTGGGGGCCCGCTCTGGAAACACCATATATTTT. This translates into CASSLPGLGARSGNTIYF.

Concerning this clonotype: A much bigger clone sits one base away, suggesting this may be a read error. This chain uses TRBV29-1 with TRBJ1-5, with a tentative D call TRBD1 (5 bases). Trimming stripped 4 bases from V and 2 bases from J, with 12 bases between. CDR1 and CDR2 (germline): SQVTM, ANQGSEA. The CDR3 runs 14 residues. For the CDR3, the DNA is TGCAGCGTTGGGGGCGGGAGCGGCAATCAGCCCCAGCATTTT. Its translation is CSVGGGSGNQPQHF.

The chain uses TRBV3-1 and TRBJ1-3; D unresolved. The CDR3 contains 14 residues. Trimming pared 4 bases from V and 0 bases from J, leaving 7 bases between. Germline CDR1 and CDR2: LGHDT and YNNKEL (reference sequence). The CDR3 spells CASSPVSSGNTIYF. CDR3 nucleotide sequence: TGTGCCAGCAGCCCTGTATCCTCTGGAAACACCATATATTTT.

The chain uses TRBV21-1 and TRBJ1-2. TRBV21-1 is flagged as a pseudogene. This CDR3 contains 13 residues. CDR3 amino acids: CASSTRALGGYTF. Here the CDR3 DNA reads TGTGCCAGCAGCACCCGGGCCCTAGGAGGCTACACCTTC.

The genes are TRBV14 and TRBJ2-1; D is unresolved. This CDR3 spans 15 amino acids. V lost 0 bases to trimming and J lost 0 bases, with 6 bases between them. In germline, CDR1 is SGHDN, CDR2 FVKESK. The CDR3 is CASSQDFFSYNEQFF. CDR3 DNA: TGTGCCAGCAGCCAAGACTTCTTCTCCTACAATGAGCAGTTCTTC.

This clonotype appeared many times. This rearrangement joins TRBV5-1 to TRBJ2-1; maybe TRBD1 (5 bases). V was cut by 2 bases and J by 6 bases, with 12 bases left in between. The CDR3 covers 14 residues. Germline lookup yields CDR1 SGHRS and CDR2 YFSETQ. This CDR3 is CASSFGSQGNEQFF. The CDR3 nucleotides are TGCGCCAGCAGCTTTGGGTCTCAGGGCAATGAGCAGTTCTTC.

The V call is TRBV11-2, the J call TRBJ2-1; D possibly corresponds to TRBD2 (6 bases). Trimming shortened V by 3 bases and J by 7 bases, and 19 bases separated the two germline ends. CDR3 size: 16 residues. Germline lookup yields CDR1 SGHAT and CDR2 FQNNGV. CDR3 DNA sequence: TGTGCCAGCAGCTTGAGGCGGGACTTCCTTGGGAATGAGCAGTTCTTC. Encoded protein: CASSLRRDFLGNEQFF. Full variable domain (remainder filled in from reference TRBV11-2 and TRBJ2-1): EAGVAQSPRYKIIEKRQSVAFWCNPISGHATLYWYQQILGQGPKLLIQFQNNGVVDDSQLPKDRFSAERLKGVDSTLKIQPAKLEDSAVYLCASSLRRDFLGNEQFFGPGTRLTVL.

This clonotype was picked up a small number of times. The J gene is TRBJ1-1, the V gene TRBV7-3, with 7 nucleotides matching TRBD1. Germline CDR1 and CDR2: SGHTA and FQGTGA. The J segment lost 7 bases and the V segment lost 2 bases, leaving 4 bases of the junction unmatched. The CDR3 totals 13 residues. The CDR3 reads CASSLYGTDEAFF. The CDR3 DNA sequence: TGTGCCAGCAGCTTATATGGGACAGATGAAGCTTTCTTT. The complete variable domain, with remaining parts taken from reference TRBV7-3 and TRBJ1-1, reads GAGVSQTPSNKVTEKGKYVELRCDPISGHTALYWYRQSLGQGPEFLIYFQGTGAADDSGLPNDRFFAVRPEGSVSTLKIQRTERGDSAVYLCASSLYGTDEAFFGQGTRLTVV.

In its sample, this clonotype was seen many times. This chain links TRBV20-1 with TRBJ2-3; D is unresolved. The germline gives CDR1 DFQATT, CDR2 SNEGSKA (reference sequence). This CDR3 has 11 amino acids. Trimming cost V 5 bases and J 5 bases, with 8 bases left between them. CDR3 residues: CSAPAKDTQYF. For the CDR3, the DNA is TGCAGTGCTCCCGCTAAAGATACGCAGTATTTT.

This clonotype has more than one count but fewer than ten. The chain is built from TRBV3-1 and TRBJ2-1, with 8 bases identical to TRBD2. With V trimmed by 1 base and J by 9 bases, 8 bases remained unmatched. The CDR3 is 15 amino acids. Per the germline V gene, CDR1 is LGHDT and CDR2 is YNNKEL (reference sequence). As DNA, the CDR3 is TGTGCCAGCAGCCAAGTAGGAGCGGGAGTGGGTGAGCAGTTCTTC. Translated: CASSQVGAGVGEQFF.

The rearrangement links TRBV19 to TRBJ2-7; D could derive from TRBD1 or TRBD2 (6 bases each). CDR1 is LNHDA and CDR2 is SQIVND in the germline V gene (reference sequence). This CDR3 region has 15 residues. Trimming left V 3 bases short and J 0 bases short, with 12 bases between. CDR3 region: CASSMGGGSSYEQYF. The CDR3 region has the DNA TGTGCCAGTAGTATGGGGGGCGGAAGCTCCTACGAGCAGTACTTC.

This clonotype occurred many times. The rearrangement links TRBV20-1 to TRBJ1-1, with 7 bases that match TRBD1. CDR3 length: 13 amino acids. V shed 6 bases, J shed 4 bases, and the junction held 8 bases outside the gene matches. CDR1 DFQATT and CDR2 SNEGSKA come from the germline V gene (reference sequence). The CDR3 spells CSAAGRGATEAFF. Here the CDR3 DNA reads TGCAGTGCCGCCGGCAGGGGGGCCACTGAAGCTTTCTTT.

The rearrangement uses TRBV19 and TRBJ2-1; TRBD2 agrees at 9 bases. V trimming: 7 bases; J trimming: 4 bases; junction bases outside the gene matches: 11. The CDR3 is made up of 16 amino acids. CDR1 LNHDA and CDR2 SQIVND come from the germline V gene (reference sequence). The CDR3 loop is CASTPPTSGQYNEQFF. As DNA, the CDR3 is TGTGCCAGTACCCCGCCGACTAGCGGCCAGTACAATGAGCAGTTCTTC.

This clonotype was counted between two and nine times. The chain links TRBV14 to TRBJ2-5, with D unclear. CDR3 size: 13 residues. V gave up 4 bases and J gave up 2 bases, with 8 bases separating them. Germline V gene data show CDR1 as SGHDN and CDR2 as FVKESK. The CDR3 DNA follows: TGTGCCAGCAGCCCTTCACTACAAGAGACCCAGTACTTC. Protein: CASSPSLQETQYF.

This clonotype was detected many times. CDR3 sequence reads: CASSARGEQYF. The CDR3 DNA reads as TGTGCCAGCAGTGCCAGGGGCGAGCAGTACTTC. V is TRBV6-1 and J is TRBJ2-7; D may be TRBD1 (6 bases). Germline V gene data show CDR1 as MNHNS and CDR2 as SASEGT. The CDR3 contains 11 residues. The germline V and J ends were trimmed by 4 bases and 6 bases, with 7 bases remaining between them.

The V gene is TRBV2, the J gene TRBJ2-3; the D is unclear. V was pared by 8 bases and J by 2 bases, with 8 bases between. In germline, CDR1 is SNHLY, CDR2 FYNNEI. The CDR3 is made up of 12 amino acids. CDR3 protein: CASSISTDTQYF. For the CDR3, the DNA is TGTGCCAGCTCAATCTCCACAGATACGCAGTATTTT. The whole variable domain, filled in from reference TRBV2 and TRBJ2-3, reads EPEVTQTPSHQVTQMGQEVILRCVPISNHLYFYWYRQILGQKVEFLVSFYNNEISEKSEIFDDQFSVERPDGSNFTLKIRSTKLEDSAMYFCASSISTDTQYFGPGTRLTVL.